This T cell receptor (beta chain) was sequenced in a study of PD-1 blockade in classical Hodgkin lymphoma. Relapse after autologous stem cell transplantation occurred in every patient, and brentuximab vedotin exposure varied. Complete response, partial response or progressive disease were the best responses. The CDR3 extends over 18 amino acids. The V and J ends lost 2 bases and 6 bases, in that order; junction bases with no gene match: 17. The germline V gene encodes CDR1 SQVTM and CDR2 ANQGSEA. Overall study results and limits: Baseline diversity resembling that of newly diagnosed patients was seen in complete responders. At baseline, newly diagnosed patients reportedly showed less TCR diversity than healthy donors.

Note on this clone: The antigen is not known.

Sequencing was performed with immunoSEQ multiplex PCR; in TCRdb, only in-frame clones are kept and a portion is missing. The sample has 70,000 or so clones, 70% to 75% seen once. The rearrangement joins TRBV29-1 to TRBJ1-5, with 9 positions matching TRBD1. Sequencing was performed on peripheral blood mononuclear cells (PBMCs), taken before the second cycle of nivolumab. The TCR sequence derives from a human donor with classical Hodgkin lymphoma. In nucleotides, the CDR3 is TGCAGCGTTGAACCCCCTGGACAGGGGTATAGGTGGGGTCAGCCCCAGCATTTT. Translating it yields CSVEPPGQGYRWGQPQHF. The full variable domain, completed using reference TRBV29-1 and TRBJ1-5, is SAVISQKPSRDICQRGTSLTIQCQVDSQVTMMFWYRQQPGQSLTLIATANQGSEATYESGFVIDKFPISRPNLTFSTLTVSNMSPEDSSIYLCSVEPPGQGYRWGQPQHFGDGTRLSIL.